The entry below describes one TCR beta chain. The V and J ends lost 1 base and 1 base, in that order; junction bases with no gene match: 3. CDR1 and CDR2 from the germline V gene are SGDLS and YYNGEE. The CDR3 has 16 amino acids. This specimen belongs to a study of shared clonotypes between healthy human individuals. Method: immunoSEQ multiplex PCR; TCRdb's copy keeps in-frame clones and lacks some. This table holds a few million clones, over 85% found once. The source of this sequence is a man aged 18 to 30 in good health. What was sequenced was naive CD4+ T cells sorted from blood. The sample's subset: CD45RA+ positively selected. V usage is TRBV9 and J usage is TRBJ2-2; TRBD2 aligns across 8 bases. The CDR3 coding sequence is TGTGCCAGCAGCGTAACGGGAGGGCAGAACACCGGGGAGCTGTTTTTT. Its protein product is CASSVTGGQNTGELFF.